Detailed here is one T cell receptor beta chain. The antigen remains undetermined. Stated time point: patch test 3, about 24 weeks after DPC sensitization. Treatment described: therapeutic diphenylcyclopropenone sensitization with weekly scalp DPC. These data belong to a study of human T cells and chemical hapten exposure. Study findings and constraints: Since the donors had alopecia, their immune response may not be the same as that of healthy people.

Germline V gene sequence: CDR1 SGDLS, CDR2 YYNGEE. V lost 4 bases to trimming and J lost 8 bases, with 13 bases between them. The CDR3 is made up of 13 amino acids. TCRdb re-called the RACE reads through MiXCR, storing one row per CDR3 protein. Among about 120,000 distinct CDR3 sequences listed, over 9% were seen once. The receptor was derived from a woman between 45 and 65 years old with alopecia areata. Some clones in this sample may be carry-over from other donors' samples. V usage is TRBV9 and J usage is TRBJ2-1, with D possibly TRBD1 on 6 matching bases. The sample consisted of whole blood, taken in connection with sensitization to the hapten diphenylcyclopropenone (DPC). Written as DNA, the CDR3 is TGTGCCAGCAGCCCCGAGACAGGCTATGAGCAGTTCTTC. Translated, it gives CASSPETGYEQFF. The entire variable domain, with the rest obtained from reference TRBV9 and TRBJ2-1, is as follows: DSGVTQTPKHLITATGQRVTLRCSPRSGDLSVYWYQQSLDQGLQFLIQYYNGEERAKGNILERFSAQQFPDLHSELNLSSLELGDSALYFCASSPETGYEQFFGPGTRLTVL.